This is a list of T cell receptor beta chains from one sample in a study of Ad26.COV2.S vaccination and SARS-CoV-2 variants. Only in-frame clones appear in the TCRdb table, and some are missing; sequencing was by immunoSEQ multiplex PCR. Of about half a million clones in the sample, around 89% were seen once. The material was peripheral blood, obtained in a trial of Ad26.COV2.S vaccine versus placebo. The receptor source for this set is a person aged 18-65 years who received the Ad26.COV2.S COVID-19 vaccine or a placebo. The CDR3 runs from the conserved cysteine through the conserved F or W. D genes are given only for firm matches. Size is stated for part of the rows, as once, few or many counts, or as a class when the clone is expanded.

CDR3	DNA	J	D	size	V
CASSPNTLSYEQYF	TGTGCCAGCAGTCCCAACACCCTTTCCTACGAGCAGTACTTC	TRBJ2-7	NA	NA	TRBV27
CASSRGHLYEQYF	TGTGCCAGTAGTAGGGGACATCTCTACGAGCAGTACTTC	TRBJ2-7	NA	NA	TRBV19
CASNPPGALDEQYF	TGTGCCAGCAACCCCCCGGGGGCTCTGGACGAGCAGTACTTC	TRBJ2-7	NA	NA	TRBV7-8
CASSWGLAGYNEQFF	TGTGCCAGCAGCTGGGGACTAGCGGGGTACAATGAGCAGTTCTTC	TRBJ2-1	TRBD2	NA	TRBV13
CASSQQTNSYYGYTF	TGTGCCAGCAGCCAGCAGACGAACAGCTACTATGGCTACACCTTC	TRBJ1-2	NA	NA	TRBV3-1/TRBV3-2
CASSFPGGGLNYGYTF	TGTGCCAGCAGTTTCCCTGGAGGGGGCCTGAACTATGGCTACACCTTC	TRBJ1-2	TRBD1	once	TRBV28
CASSIATQGGGYTF	TGTGCCAGTAGTATAGCAACACAGGGAGGTGGCTACACCTTC	TRBJ1-2	NA	NA	TRBV19
CASSEQGGPYEQYF	TGTGCCAGCAGTGAACAGGGAGGCCCCTACGAGCAGTACTTC	TRBJ2-7	NA	NA	TRBV2
CASSLTANTEAFF	TGTGCCAGCAGTTTGACAGCCAACACTGAAGCTTTCTTT	TRBJ1-1	NA	NA	TRBV9
CASSVDGKSSYEQYF	TGTGCCAGCAGCGTAGATGGGAAAAGCTCCTACGAGCAGTACTTC	TRBJ2-7	NA	few	TRBV9
CASSLTGWQTQYF	TGTGCCAGCAGCCTGACAGGGTGGCAGACCCAGTACTTC	TRBJ2-5	TRBD1	NA	TRBV7-3
CASSVDGQGGRGNTIYF	TGTGCCAGCAGCGTAGATGGGCAGGGCGGCCGAGGAAACACCATATATTTT	TRBJ1-3	NA	few	TRBV9
CAISERSTEAFF	TGTGCCATCAGTGAGAGGAGTACTGAAGCTTTCTTT	TRBJ1-1	NA	NA	TRBV10-3
CASSQERSAGGLTDTQYF	TGTGCCAGCAGCCAAGAAAGATCAGCGGGAGGTTTGACAGATACGCAGTATTTT	TRBJ2-3	TRBD2	NA	TRBV14
CASSWTAGGDTQYF	TGTGCCAGCAGCTGGACGGCCGGGGGAGATACGCAGTATTTT	TRBJ2-3	NA	NA	TRBV7-9
CASNLLAGVTGELFF	TGTGCCAGCAACCTTCTAGCGGGAGTTACCGGGGAGCTGTTTTTT	TRBJ2-2	TRBD2	NA	TRBV28
CASSSRQGITEAFF	TGTGCCAGCAGCTCCAGACAGGGGATCACTGAAGCTTTCTTT	TRBJ1-1	TRBD1	NA	TRBV7-6
CASSVPGLAGEMFF	TGTGCCAGCAGCGTTCCGGGACTAGCGGGAGAGATGTTCTTC	TRBJ2-1	TRBD2	NA	TRBV9
CASSSTGGNQPQHF	TGTGCCAGCAGCTCGACAGGGGGCAATCAGCCCCAGCATTTT	TRBJ1-5	TRBD1	NA	TRBV5-8
CASSQDRASGNTIYF	TGTGCCAGCAGCCAAGATCGGGCCTCTGGAAACACCATATATTTT	TRBJ1-3	NA	NA	TRBV3-1/TRBV3-2
CASSLVRTVNTEAFF	TGTGCCAGCAGCTTAGTTCGGACGGTGAACACTGAAGCTTTCTTT	TRBJ1-1	NA	NA	TRBV7-2
CASNSNGEKLFF	TGTGCCAGCAACTCGAACGGGGAAAAACTGTTTTTT	TRBJ1-4	NA	NA	TRBV6-5
CASSRDRGIGPETQYF	TGCGCCAGCAGCCGCGACAGGGGGATCGGGCCAGAGACCCAGTACTTC	TRBJ2-5	TRBD1	NA	TRBV5-1
CASSDRQASNQPQHF	TGTGCCAGCAGTGACCGACAGGCTAGCAATCAGCCCCAGCATTTT	TRBJ1-5	NA	NA	TRBV6-2/TRBV6-3
CASRSGTRVNNEQFF	TGTGCCAGCAGATCCGGGACACGGGTTAACAATGAGCAGTTCTTC	TRBJ2-1	NA	NA	TRBV28
CASSQGAGSVHYEQYF	TGTGCCAGCAGCCAAGGAGCGGGATCGGTCCACTACGAGCAGTACTTC	TRBJ2-7	TRBD2	NA	TRBV3-1/TRBV3-2
CASRPGTSGRYEQYF	TGTGCCAGCAGACCCGGGACTAGCGGGAGATACGAGCAGTACTTC	TRBJ2-7	TRBD2	NA	TRBV28
CASSYRGRGNNSPLHF	TGTGCCAGCAGTTACCGGGGCAGGGGCAATAATTCACCCCTCCACTTT	TRBJ1-6	NA	NA	TRBV6-5
CASSQGGGSWYEQYF	TGCGCCAGCAGCCAAGGGGGTGGTTCTTGGTACGAGCAGTACTTC	TRBJ2-7	NA	NA	TRBV4-1
CASSLGLAVPQYF	TGTGCCAGCAGCTTGGGGCTAGCGGTTCCTCAGTACTTC	TRBJ2-5	TRBD2	NA	TRBV5-6
CATSRRRQGGQPQHF	TGTGCCACCAGCAGACGTAGACAGGGCGGCCAGCCCCAGCATTTT	TRBJ1-5	TRBD1	few	TRBV15
CASSLTSGGAGTGELFF	TGTGCCAGCAGCCTGACTAGCGGGGGGGCTGGCACCGGGGAGCTGTTTTTT	TRBJ2-2	TRBD2	NA	TRBV9
CASSPSRSKEKLFF	TGTGCCAGCAGCCCTTCCAGAAGTAAGGAAAAACTGTTTTTT	TRBJ1-4	NA	NA	TRBV7-9
CASSLEPDSNCYNSPLHF	TGTGCCAGCAGCTTGGAACCTGACAGCAATTGTTATAATTCACCCCTCCACTTT	TRBJ1-6	NA	NA	TRBV11-3
CASRDRGYEQYF	TGTGCCAGCAGGGACAGGGGGTACGAGCAGTACTTC	TRBJ2-7	TRBD1	NA	TRBV28
CASSLSGTNGYTF	TGTGCCAGCAGTTTATCAGGGACGAATGGCTACACCTTC	TRBJ1-2	NA	NA	TRBV12-3/TRBV12-4
CASSQFGQGKSYEQYF	TGTGCCAGCTCACAATTTGGACAGGGGAAATCCTACGAGCAGTACTTC	TRBJ2-7	TRBD1	NA	TRBV18
CASSLLYSGNTIYF	TGTGCCAGCAGCCTTCTCTACTCTGGAAACACCATATATTTT	TRBJ1-3	NA	NA	TRBV3-1/TRBV3-2
CASSMDYNEQFF	TGTGCCAGTAGTATGGATTACAATGAGCAGTTCTTC	TRBJ2-1	NA	NA	TRBV19
CASSLRRSAIATNEKLFF	TGTGCCAGCAGCTTACGAAGGAGCGCAATTGCAACTAATGAAAAACTGTTTTTT	TRBJ1-4	NA	NA	TRBV5-8
CASRLGQGYGYTF	TGTGCCAGCAGACTCGGACAGGGCTATGGCTACACCTTC	TRBJ1-2	TRBD1	NA	TRBV12-3/TRBV12-4